The rows below give T cell receptor beta chains drawn from one sample of a study of graft-versus-host responses after intestinal transplantation. Which antigens these TCRs recognize remains unknown. The table came from immunoSEQ multiplex PCR; TCRdb's copy has only in-frame clones and leaves some out. Of about 92,000 clones in the sample, around 83% were seen once. The starting material was unstimulated CD8+ T cells sorted from spleen or lymph node cells, obtained before intestinal transplant. All receptors derive from a human donor who received an intestinal transplant. The CDR3 runs from the conserved cysteine through the conserved F or W. The D gene is left open where the match is weak. Expanded clones get a size class; other rows say once, few or many, or leave the size out.

CASSLGGGGRGYGYTF	TGTGCCAGCAGCTTAGGTGGCGGGGGCCGTGGCTATGGCTACACCTTC	NA	TRBJ1-2	NA	TRBV7-6	16
CASSEAGQRYEQYF	TGTGCCAGCAGTGAAGCGGGACAAAGATACGAGCAGTACTTC	NA	TRBJ2-7	NA	TRBV25-1	14
CASSPQGSGGPDTQYF	TGTGCCAGCAGCCCCCAGGGTAGCGGGGGGCCAGATACGCAGTATTTT	TRBD2	TRBJ2-3	NA	TRBV27	16
CASSEGPGHQPQHF	TGTGCCAGCAGTGAAGGGCCGGGGCATCAGCCCCAGCATTTT	NA	TRBJ1-5	few	TRBV2	14
CASSSPGELNTEAFF	TGTGCCAGCAGTTCACCAGGAGAACTGAACACTGAAGCTTTCTTT	NA	TRBJ1-1	NA	TRBV5-4	15
CASSTGTENYEQYF	TGTGCCAGCAGCACCGGGACAGAGAATTACGAGCAGTACTTC	TRBD1	TRBJ2-7	NA	TRBV7-9	14
CASSNRRNYGYTF	TGTGCCAGCAGCAATCGGCGGAACTATGGCTACACCTTC	NA	TRBJ1-2	NA	TRBV4-2	13
CASSLGTPIEKLFF	TGTGCCAGCAGCTTGGGGACACCTATTGAAAAACTGTTTTTT	NA	TRBJ1-4	NA	TRBV13	14
CASSPRVWWTEAFF	TGTGCCAGCTCACCGAGGGTATGGTGGACTGAAGCTTTCTTT	NA	TRBJ1-1	NA	TRBV18	14
CSVRRGDYGYTF	TGCAGCGTTCGTAGGGGGGACTATGGCTACACCTTC	NA	TRBJ1-2	NA	TRBV29-1	12
CTSSQGGEARCTDTQYF	TGCACCAGCAGCCAAGGGGGGGAAGCGCGCTGCACAGATACGCAGTATTTT	NA	TRBJ2-3	NA	TRBV1	17
CASSPSSGSGYGYTF	TGTGCCAGCAGCCCCTCCTCGGGGTCGGGGTATGGCTACACCTTC	NA	TRBJ1-2	NA	TRBV6-5	15
CASSADRPFIISGNTIYF	TGCGCCAGCAGTGCTGACAGGCCTTTCATAATCTCTGGAAACACCATATATTTT	NA	TRBJ1-3	few	TRBV10-2	18
CASKLMGADQETQYF	TGTGCCAGCAAGCTAATGGGCGCAGATCAAGAGACCCAGTACTTC	NA	TRBJ2-5	NA	TRBV6-5	15
CASSSGTDTQYF	TGTGCCAGCAGCTCAGGGACCGATACGCAGTATTTT	NA	TRBJ2-3	NA	TRBV13	12
CASSPLPGQLNYEQYF	TGTGCCAGCAGCCCATTACCGGGACAGCTCAACTACGAGCAGTACTTC	TRBD1	TRBJ2-7	NA	TRBV5-4	16
CAIGTASTDTQYF	TGTGCCATAGGGACAGCTAGCACAGATACGCAGTATTTT	TRBD1	TRBJ2-3	NA	TRBV6-5	13
CASSEGLVLRETQYF	TGTGCCAGCAGTGAAGGACTAGTCCTCCGGGAGACCCAGTACTTC	TRBD2	TRBJ2-5	NA	TRBV25-1	15
CASSLFRQGPYTEAFF	TGTGCCAGCAGCTTATTTCGACAGGGGCCTTACACTGAAGCTTTCTTT	TRBD1	TRBJ1-1	few	TRBV11-2	16
CASSFTSGSYEQYF	TGTGCCAGCAGCTTTACTAGCGGTTCCTACGAGCAGTACTTC	TRBD2	TRBJ2-7	NA	TRBV11-2	14
CASSDSNYGYTF	TGCGCCAGCAGTGACAGTAACTATGGCTACACCTTC	NA	TRBJ1-2	NA	TRBV10-1	12
CASSQGQGFYTDTQYF	TGTGCCAGCAGCCAGGGACAGGGATTTTACACAGATACGCAGTATTTT	NA	TRBJ2-3	NA	TRBV21-1	16
CASSLDGADTQYF	TGTGCCAGCAGCTTGGATGGCGCAGATACGCAGTATTTT	NA	TRBJ2-3	NA	TRBV5-4	13
CASTTAFSGNTIYF	TGTGCCAGCACTACAGCCTTCTCTGGAAACACCATATATTTT	NA	TRBJ1-3	NA	TRBV2	14
CASSLIKSGALNQPQHF	TGTGCCAGCAGCTTAATAAAGTCCGGGGCCCTCAATCAGCCCCAGCATTTT	NA	TRBJ1-5	NA	TRBV7-3	17
CASSTRKDEQFF	TGTGCCAGCAGCACAAGGAAGGATGAGCAGTTCTTC	NA	TRBJ2-1	NA	TRBV11-2	12
CASSLVGTVYGYTF	TGCGCCAGCAGCTTGGTCGGGACAGTCTATGGCTACACCTTC	TRBD1	TRBJ1-2	NA	TRBV5-1	14
CASSVETGWGYTF	TGTGCCAGCAGCGTAGAAACAGGGTGGGGCTACACCTTC	NA	TRBJ1-2	NA	TRBV9	13
CASSLSYARGYEQYF	TGTGCCAGCAGTTTATCGTATGCCAGGGGCTACGAGCAGTACTTC	NA	TRBJ2-7	NA	TRBV27	15
CASSLGGNTEAFF	TGTGCCAGCAGTTTGGGGGGGAACACTGAAGCTTTCTTT	NA	TRBJ1-1	NA	TRBV28	13
CASSLGQGDTGELFF	TGTGCCAGCAGCTTAGGACAGGGGGACACCGGGGAGCTGTTTTTT	TRBD1	TRBJ2-2	NA	TRBV11-1	15
CASSSLDEGFNTEAFF	TGTGCCAGCAGTTCCCTGGACGAAGGTTTTAACACTGAGGCTTTCTTT	NA	TRBJ1-1	NA	TRBV28	16
CASSLAERGNQPQHF	TGTGCCAGCAGCTTAGCGGAACGGGGGAATCAGCCCCAGCATTTT	NA	TRBJ1-5	NA	TRBV7-2	15
CASRSGTVSTDTQYF	TGTGCCAGCAGGTCCGGGACAGTCAGCACAGATACGCAGTATTTT	TRBD1	TRBJ2-3	NA	TRBV27	15
CASSLAGGKGDEQFF	TGTGCCAGCAGCTTAGCGGGAGGCAAGGGCGATGAGCAGTTCTTC	NA	TRBJ2-1	NA	TRBV7-8	15
CASSPSGSDYNEQFF	TGTGCCAGTAGTCCCAGCGGGAGTGACTACAATGAGCAGTTCTTC	TRBD2	TRBJ2-1	NA	TRBV19	15
CASSRRQNQETQYF	TGTGCCAGCAGCCGTCGACAGAACCAAGAGACCCAGTACTTC	NA	TRBJ2-5	NA	TRBV7-9	14